The sequence of this T cell receptor beta chain was determined in a study of shared clonotypes between healthy human individuals. Study-level background: Plates per donor: three CD4 naive, three CD4 memory, two CD8 naive, one CD8 memory. Study-level results: Blood alone was sampled, and tissue repertoires likely differ. Rarefaction indicated that sorted-subset sequencing remained incomplete although depth was large.

Using immunoSEQ multiplex PCR, the repertoire was profiled, and TCRdb retains in-frame clones only, with some absent. The repertoire holds around 2,000,000 clones, with roughly 95% as singletons. Looked up from germline, CDR1 is SGHRS and CDR2 is YFSETQ. The CDR3 has 14 residues. Trimming pared 4 bases from V and 0 bases from J, leaving 10 bases between. The healthy adult donors were HIV-negative and reported no recent acute infections or vaccinations. This clone was recorded only once. Its antigen is not identified. V and J are TRBV5-1 and TRBJ1-1; the D is unclear. The source is a young man in good health. The sample comprised naive CD4+ T cells sorted from blood. Subset given: CD45RA+ positively selected. The CDR3 nucleotides read TGCGCCAGCAGCGACCCGGGAGTGAACACTGAAGCTTTCTTT. Translated, it gives CASSDPGVNTEAFF.